These T cell receptor beta chains were read from a single sample in a study of preoperative IRX-2 immunotherapy in early breast cancer. The data were produced by immunoSEQ multiplex PCR, yet TCRdb's version contains in-frame clones alone and is incomplete. The profile shows around 57,000 clones, approximately 94% of them singletons. The material was obtained from a patient treated with IRX-2 immunotherapy. The receptors stem from a human donor with breast cancer. CDR3s include the opening cysteine and the closing phenylalanine or tryptophan. Fields, in order: J gene, V gene, clone size, CDR3 length, D gene, CDR3 protein, CDR3 DNA. D genes are given only for firm matches. Part of the rows lack a size; the others show once, few, many or a class for expanded clones.

TRBJ1-2 TRBV11-2 - 13 TRBD1 CASSSTGGVGYTF TGTGCCAGCAGCTCTACAGGGGGAGTTGGCTACACCTTC
TRBJ1-6 TRBV28 - 14 TRBD1 CASARDRANSPLHF TGTGCCAGCGCCCGGGACAGGGCGAATTCACCCCTCCACTTT
TRBJ1-1 TRBV7-9 - 12 TRBD1 CASSSGDREAFF TGTGCCAGCAGCTCTGGGGACAGAGAAGCTTTCTTT
TRBJ2-5 TRBV5-6 - 14 - CASSLVGAVETQYF TGTGCCAGCAGCTTGGTGGGGGCCGTTGAGACCCAGTACTTC
TRBJ2-7 TRBV7-9 - 12 TRBD2 CASTASGIEQYF TGTGCCAGCACGGCTAGCGGGATCGAGCAGTACTTC
TRBJ2-7 TRBV27 - 14 TRBD1 CASFPGQRPYEQYF TGTGCCAGCTTTCCGGGACAGAGGCCTTACGAGCAGTACTTC
TRBJ2-5 TRBV9 - 18 TRBD2 CASSAGLLLAGGSETQYF TGTGCCAGCAGCGCCGGGCTACTTTTAGCGGGAGGTTCGGAGACCCAGTACTTC
TRBJ2-1 TRBV10-2 - 15 TRBD2 CASNKRRGGRNEQFF TGCGCCAGCAACAAACGACGGGGGGGCCGTAATGAGCAGTTCTTC
TRBJ2-7 TRBV6-5 - 15 - CASSTRRRSTYEQYF TGTGCCAGCAGTACCAGGAGGCGGTCAACCTACGAGCAGTACTTC
TRBJ1-1 TRBV20-1 - 11 - CSASGGSEAFF TGCAGTGCTAGCGGTGGGTCTGAAGCTTTCTTT
TRBJ1-2 TRBV6-6 once 13 - CASSYRVSYGYTF TGTGCCAGCAGTTACAGGGTCTCCTATGGCTACACCTTC
TRBJ2-1 TRBV19 - 14 - CASTIRDLPNEQFF TGTGCCAGTACCATCCGGGACTTACCCAATGAGCAGTTCTTC
TRBJ2-4 TRBV30 once 14 TRBD2 CAWSVKAGGDIQYF TGTGCCTGGAGTGTGAAAGCGGGGGGCGACATTCAGTACTTC
TRBJ2-5 TRBV30 - 14 TRBD2 CAWSTSGGQETQYF TGTGCCTGGAGTACTAGCGGGGGGCAAGAGACCCAGTACTTC
TRBJ1-1 TRBV10-3 - 18 TRBD1 CAISETIVRDRGNTEAFF TGTGCCATCAGTGAGACTATCGTCCGGGACAGGGGGAACACTGAAGCTTTCTTT
TRBJ2-1 TRBV5-1 - 13 - CANAGHSASGEFF TGCGCCAACGCGGGACATTCTGCCTCGGGAGAATTCTTC
TRBJ2-3 TRBV13 - 16 TRBD2 CASSPGPSGATDTQYF TGTGCCAGCAGCCCGGGGCCTAGCGGGGCCACAGATACGCAGTATTTT
TRBJ1-1 TRBV9 - 15 - CASSAQNRPNTEAFF TGTGCCAGCAGCGCCCAAAACAGGCCTAACACTGAAGCTTTCTTT
TRBJ2-1 TRBV19 - 15 - CASQRAGVGYNEQFF TGTGCCAGTCAGAGGGCAGGGGTTGGCTACAATGAGCAGTTCTTC
TRBJ1-1 TRBV5-1 - 13 - CASSLVGETEAFF TGCGCCAGCAGCTTGGTGGGGGAGACTGAAGCTTTCTTT
TRBJ2-7 TRBV11-1 - 14 - CASSTQGLPYEQYF TGTGCCAGCAGCACCCAGGGACTTCCCTACGAGCAGTACTTC
TRBJ1-6 TRBV7-9 - 14 - CASSLGVVGSPLHF TGTGCCAGCAGCTTAGGAGTGGTGGGTTCACCCCTCCACTTT
TRBJ2-2 TRBV6-1 once 14 - CASSDQLAHGELFF TGTGCCAGCAGTGACCAACTAGCCCACGGGGAGCTGTTTTTT
TRBJ2-3 TRBV7-2 - 16 TRBD2 CASSRRLAPYTDTQYF TGTGCCAGCAGCCGGAGACTAGCTCCCTACACAGATACGCAGTATTTT
TRBJ2-7 TRBV7-9 few 14 - CASSLAPETPEQYF TGTGCCAGCAGCTTAGCGCCCGAAACCCCCGAGCAGTACTTC
TRBJ2-1 TRBV2 - 14 TRBD1 CASVDRGLRDEQFF TGTGCCAGCGTTGACAGGGGACTTCGGGATGAGCAGTTCTTC
TRBJ2-1 TRBV7-3 - 14 - CASSSAGSGNEQFF TGTGCCAGCAGCTCCGCCGGGAGTGGGAATGAGCAGTTCTTC
TRBJ1-3 TRBV7-2 once 14 - CASSSPIFGNTIYF TGTGCCAGCAGCTCACCTATTTTTGGAAACACCATATATTTT
TRBJ1-1 TRBV5-1 - 16 - CASSLTLGRGGTEAFF TGCGCCAGCAGCTTGACACTGGGTAGGGGAGGGACTGAAGCTTTCTTT
TRBJ1-1 TRBV7-9 - 13 - CASSLEGNTEAFF TGTGCCAGCAGCTTAGAGGGGAACACTGAAGCTTTCTTT
TRBJ2-5 TRBV5-1 - 14 TRBD1 CASSGRTGMETQYF TGCGCCAGCAGCGGAAGGACAGGGATGGAGACCCAGTACTTC